This TCR beta chain was sequenced for a study of T-cell memory formation after mild COVID-19. Findings and caveats of the study: Clones contracting over day 15 to 85 were CD4/CD8 balanced, with later expanders leaning CD4+. There were some responding clones in pre-infection memory, which suggested that cross-reactive memory had joined. Whether second-wave clones peaking at day 37 were SARS-CoV-2 specific went unconfirmed.

As for this clonotype: Its antigen is currently unknown.

Each CDR3 protein is one row after TCRdb ran MiXCR on the 5' RACE reads. In the table there are around 260,000 distinct CDR3 sequences, 15% to 20% of which are singletons. J gave up 6 bases and V 4 bases, and 5 bases lay outside the gene matches. The CDR3 extends over 13 amino acids. CDR1 is MGHDK, CDR2 SYGVNS, per germline. Input material: PBMCs or a T cell subset sorted from them (not recorded which). The chain carries TRBV25-1 and TRBJ2-7, with 8 bases matching TRBD1. The TCR sequence derives from a man aged 18 to 35 who had mild COVID-19 (a few samples of this study predate the infection). Cell type and time point are not known. The CDR3 loop reads CASSVTGAGEQYV. In nucleotides, the CDR3 is TGTGCCAGCAGTGTGACAGGGGCTGGCGAGCAGTACGTC.